This T cell receptor (beta chain) was sequenced in a study of metastatic and nonmetastatic thyroid tumors. Study context: Thyroid patients, malignant and benign, had repertoires compared across blood and tumor or nodule tissue.

Comments on this clone: The junction departs from germline at one end; a sequencing error may be responsible.

Methods used by the authors: Clinicopathological groups differed in CDR3, with these differences serving to build a distant-metastasis classifier for papillary thyroid cancer. TCRdb ran MiXCR on the PCR reads. What appears here as the V and J calls and clone size reflects TCRdb's work, not the paper's. The table shows tens of thousands of clones, with 16% occurring only once. Thyroid surgery was performed in patients who had received no treatment beforehand. Sequencing input: blood. This clonotype originated in a female donor with papillary thyroid cancer or a benign thyroid nodule (not recorded which). Some clones in this sample may be carry-over from other donors' samples.

CDR3: CASSGIDSYEQYF. CDR3 DNA: TGTGCCAGCTCTGGTATCGACTCCTACGAACAGTACTTC. V is TRBV2 and J is TRBJ2-7, with unresolved D. This CDR3 region has 13 residues. Germline CDR1 reads SNHLY; CDR2 reads FYNNEI.